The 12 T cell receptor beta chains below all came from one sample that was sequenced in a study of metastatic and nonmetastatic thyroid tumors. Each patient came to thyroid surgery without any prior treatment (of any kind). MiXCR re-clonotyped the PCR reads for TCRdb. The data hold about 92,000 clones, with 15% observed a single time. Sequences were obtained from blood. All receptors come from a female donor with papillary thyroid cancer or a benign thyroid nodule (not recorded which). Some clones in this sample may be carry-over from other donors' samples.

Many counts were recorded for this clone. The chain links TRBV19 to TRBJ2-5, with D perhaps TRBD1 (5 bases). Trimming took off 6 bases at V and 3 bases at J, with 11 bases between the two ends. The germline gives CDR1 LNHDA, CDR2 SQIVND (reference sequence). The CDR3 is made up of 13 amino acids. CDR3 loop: CASSPTVKETQYF. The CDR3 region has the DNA TGTGCCAGTAGCCCGACAGTTAAAGAGACCCAGTACTTC.

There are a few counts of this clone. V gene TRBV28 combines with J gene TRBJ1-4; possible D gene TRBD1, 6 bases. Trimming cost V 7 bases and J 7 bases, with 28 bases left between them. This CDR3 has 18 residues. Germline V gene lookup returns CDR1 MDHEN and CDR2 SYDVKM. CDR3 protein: CASIPHRYRVSGGEKLFF. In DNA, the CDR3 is TGTGCCAGCATCCCCCACCGGTACAGGGTTTCGGGAGGTGAAAAACTGTTTTTT.

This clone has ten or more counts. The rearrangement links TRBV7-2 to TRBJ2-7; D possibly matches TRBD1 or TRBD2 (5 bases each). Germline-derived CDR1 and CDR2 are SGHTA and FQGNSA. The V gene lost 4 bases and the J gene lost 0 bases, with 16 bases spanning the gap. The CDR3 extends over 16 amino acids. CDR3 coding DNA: TGTGCCAGCAGCTCAACTTTGGGGACGTCCTCCTACGAGCAGTACTTC. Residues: CASSSTLGTSSYEQYF.

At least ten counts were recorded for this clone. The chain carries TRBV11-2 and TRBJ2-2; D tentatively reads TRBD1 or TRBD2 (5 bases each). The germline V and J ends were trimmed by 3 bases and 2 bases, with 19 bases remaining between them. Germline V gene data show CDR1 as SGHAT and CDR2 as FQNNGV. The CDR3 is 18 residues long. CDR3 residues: CASSFLEARRTNTGELFF. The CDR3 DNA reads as TGTGCCAGCAGCTTTCTCGAGGCTAGGAGGACAAACACCGGGGAGCTGTTTTTT.

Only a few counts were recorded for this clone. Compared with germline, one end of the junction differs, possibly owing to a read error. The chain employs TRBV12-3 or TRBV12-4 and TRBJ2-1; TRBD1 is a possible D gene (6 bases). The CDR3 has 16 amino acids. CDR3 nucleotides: TGTGCCAGCAGTTTTCGTAGACAGGTTAGCCACAATGGGCAGTTCTTC. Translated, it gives CASSFRRQVSHNGQFF.

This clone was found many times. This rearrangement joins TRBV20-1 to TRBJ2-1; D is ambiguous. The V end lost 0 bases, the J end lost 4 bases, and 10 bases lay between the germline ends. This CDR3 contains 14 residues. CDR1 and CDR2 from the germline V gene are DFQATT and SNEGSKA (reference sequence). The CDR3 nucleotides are TGCAGTGCTAGAGATAGGCTTCCATACAATGAGCAGTTCTTC. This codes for CSARDRLPYNEQFF.

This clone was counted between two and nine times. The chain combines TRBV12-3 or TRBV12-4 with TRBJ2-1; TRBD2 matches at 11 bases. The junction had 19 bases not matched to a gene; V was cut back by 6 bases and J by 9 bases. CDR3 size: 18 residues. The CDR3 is CASSPQVVDSGGAPEQFF. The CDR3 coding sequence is TGTGCCAGCAGCCCTCAGGTTGTGGATAGCGGGGGGGCCCCTGAGCAGTTCTTC.

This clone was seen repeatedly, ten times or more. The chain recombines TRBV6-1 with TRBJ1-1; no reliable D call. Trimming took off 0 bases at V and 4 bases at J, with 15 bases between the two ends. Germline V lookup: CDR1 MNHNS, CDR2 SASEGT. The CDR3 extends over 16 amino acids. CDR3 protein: CASSEAPQVPGTEAFF. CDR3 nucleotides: TGTGCCAGCAGTGAAGCGCCCCAGGTACCCGGCACTGAAGCTTTCTTT.

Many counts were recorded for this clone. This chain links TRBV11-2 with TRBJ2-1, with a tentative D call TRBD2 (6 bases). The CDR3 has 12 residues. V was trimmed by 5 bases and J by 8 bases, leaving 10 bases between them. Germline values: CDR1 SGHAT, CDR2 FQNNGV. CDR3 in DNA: TGTGCCAGCAGCCCTAGACTAGATGAGCAGTTCTTC. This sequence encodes CASSPRLDEQFF.

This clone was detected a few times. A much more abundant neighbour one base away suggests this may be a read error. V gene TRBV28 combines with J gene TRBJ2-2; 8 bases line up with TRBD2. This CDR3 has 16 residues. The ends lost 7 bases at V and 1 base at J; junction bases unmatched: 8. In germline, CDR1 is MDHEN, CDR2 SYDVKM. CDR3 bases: TGTGCCAGCATCACCCCCGGGGGGGGGAACACCGGGGAGCTGTTTTTT. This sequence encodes CASITPGGGNTGELFF.

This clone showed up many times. CDR3 nucleotide sequence: TGTGCCAGCAGCCTGTGGACGGGCTACGAGCAGTACTTC. Protein product: CASSLWTGYEQYF. The chain employs TRBV28 and TRBJ2-7; D gene ambiguous. The V end was cut by 6 bases, the J end by 3 bases, with 12 bases between. Per germline, CDR1 MDHEN and CDR2 SYDVKM. This CDR3 has 13 amino acids.

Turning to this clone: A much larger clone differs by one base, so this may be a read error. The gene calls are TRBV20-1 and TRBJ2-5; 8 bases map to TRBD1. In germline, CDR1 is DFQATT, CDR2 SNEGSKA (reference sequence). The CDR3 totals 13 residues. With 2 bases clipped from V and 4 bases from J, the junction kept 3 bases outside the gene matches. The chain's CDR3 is CSARSGGTETQYF. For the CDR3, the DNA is TGCAGTGCTAGATCAGGGGGCACAGAGACCCAGTACTTC.